One sample yielded the 26 T cell receptor beta chains listed below, sequenced in a study of OX40 agonist ivuxolimab in advanced cancers. The assay was immunoSEQ multiplex PCR, and TCRdb's table has in-frame clones only and misses some. Of about 46,000 clones in the sample, more than 85% were seen once. The sequencing here drew on CD4+ or CD8+ T cells sorted from blood, taken in a trial of the OX40 agonist ivuxolimab. The origin of the receptors is an adult with an advanced solid tumor such as melanoma, head and neck, liver or kidney cancer.

The V and J genes are TRBV29-1 and TRBJ1-3; tentatively, D is TRBD1 (5 bases). Germline assignment: CDR1 SQVTM and CDR2 ANQGSEA. Trimming took 7 bases from V and 3 from J, leaving 16 bases between them. The CDR3 covers 14 residues. Here the CDR3 reads CSDQGHYVGNTIYF. The CDR3 nucleotides are TGCAGCGATCAGGGTCACTACGTTGGAAACACCATATATTTT.

The chain joins TRBV7-9 to TRBJ2-5; the D is unclear. V was trimmed by 0 bases and J by 4 bases, leaving 12 bases between them. The CDR3 has 15 amino acids. The V gene's germline CDR1 is SEHNR and CDR2 FQNEAQ (reference sequence). In DNA form, the CDR3 reads TGTGCCAGCAGCTTAGCGCGGCAGGTGGGAGAGACCCAGTACTTC. Protein: CASSLARQVGETQYF. The full variable domain, completed using reference TRBV7-9 and TRBJ2-5, is DTGVSQNPRHKITKRGQNVTFRCDPISEHNRLYWYRQTLGQGPEFLTYFQNEAQLEKSRLLSDRFSAERPKGSFSTLEIQRTEQGDSAMYLCASSLARQVGETQYFGPGTRLLVL.

V gene TRBV10-3 combines with J gene TRBJ2-1; TRBD1 agrees at 9 bases. The CDR3 covers 15 residues. Germline-derived CDR1 and CDR2 are ENHRY and SYGVKD. Trimming removed 6 bases from V and 4 bases from J; junction bases left unmatched: 7. The chain's CDR3 is CAIRGDRGGYNEQFF. The CDR3 bases are TGTGCCATCAGGGGAGACAGGGGGGGTTACAATGAGCAGTTCTTC.

This sequence joins TRBV4-1 and TRBJ2-1, with D tentatively TRBD2 (5 bases). Between the trimmed V and J ends, which lost 3 bases and 7 bases, there was a span of 13 bases. The CDR3 consists of 14 residues. Germline CDR1 is MGHRA and CDR2 is YSYEKL. The CDR3 DNA sequence: TGCGCCAGCAGCCAGGACCGAACGGGGAATGAGCAGTTCTTC. Translated: CASSQDRTGNEQFF.

The chain is built from TRBV2 and TRBJ2-7; D perhaps matches TRBD1 (6 bases). This CDR3 comprises 17 residues. The V end lost 3 bases, the J end lost 0 bases, and 18 bases lay between the germline ends. CDR1 SNHLY and CDR2 FYNNEI come from the germline V gene. CDR3 nucleotide sequence: TGTGCCAGCAGTGATCCTTCAACAGGGACCGGCTCCTACGAGCAGTACTTC. Residues: CASSDPSTGTGSYEQYF.

This chain connects TRBV6-6 to TRBJ2-7, with 7 bases identical to TRBD1. J lost 6 bases, V lost 8 bases, and 7 bases had no gene match. From germline, CDR1 is MNHNY and CDR2 SVGAGI (reference sequence). The CDR3 covers 12 residues. The CDR3 here is CASVTGDGEQYV. The CDR3 region has the DNA TGTGCCAGCGTTACAGGGGATGGCGAGCAGTACGTC.

J is TRBJ2-1 and V is TRBV7-9; 9 bases agree with TRBD2. Losses at the gene ends were 1 base for V and 2 bases for J; bases not matched to a gene: 6. Per germline, CDR1 SEHNR and CDR2 FQNEAQ (reference sequence). This CDR3 contains 17 residues. CDR3 sequence: CASSLVGGRVAYNEQFF. The CDR3 DNA reads TGTGCCAGCAGCTTAGTCGGCGGGAGGGTGGCCTACAATGAGCAGTTCTTC.

The rearrangement uses TRBV19 and TRBJ2-7; perhaps TRBD2 as D (5 bases). The CDR3 extends over 15 amino acids. V shed 5 bases and J shed 4 bases, with 18 bases lying between them. Germline lookup yields CDR1 LNHDA and CDR2 SQIVND (reference sequence). The CDR3 coding sequence is TGTGCCAGTAGTCCTGGAGGCTCGTTTAATTACGAGCAGTACTTC. The encoded protein is CASSPGGSFNYEQYF.

The chain has TRBV29-1 and TRBJ2-3; unclear D gene. The CDR3 spans 15 residues. V dropped 7 bases and J dropped 1 base, with 18 bases sitting between them. Germline-derived CDR1 and CDR2 are SQVTM and ANQGSEA. CDR3 nucleotides: TGCAGCGCCCTACCCGCCCTCTATGGCACAGATACGCAGTATTTT. It translates to CSALPALYGTDTQYF.

The rearrangement joins TRBV5-3 to TRBJ2-2; possibly TRBD1 or TRBD2 for D (5 bases each). TRBV5-3 is reported as an ORF; its role is uncertain. The CDR3 totals 14 residues. Trimming took 4 bases from V and 7 from J, leaving 14 bases between them. CDR3 DNA sequence: TGTGCCAGAAGCGAAAGAGGGGTTTGCGGGGAGCTGTTTTTT. It encodes CARSERGVCGELFF.

This chain uses TRBV7-3 with TRBJ2-2; D is perhaps TRBD1 or TRBD2 (6 bases each). CDR1 is SGHTA, CDR2 FQGTGA, per germline. The CDR3 totals 14 residues. V shed 5 bases and J shed 5 bases, with 12 bases lying between them. CDR3 amino acids: CASSVGGGTGELFF. The CDR3 DNA reads TGTGCCAGCAGCGTCGGGGGCGGGACCGGGGAGCTGTTTTTT.

V gene TRBV4-2 combines with J gene TRBJ2-7; 9 bases map to TRBD1. J was trimmed by 3 bases and V by 4 bases; bases with no gene match: 7. Germline CDR1 reads LGHNA; CDR2 reads YNFKEQ. This CDR3 is built from 15 residues. The CDR3 DNA is TGTGCCAGCAGCCTCTCCGGGACAGGGATCTACGAGCAGTACTTC. This codes for CASSLSGTGIYEQYF.

This chain connects TRBV14 to TRBJ2-7, with 7 bases matching TRBD1. Germline values: CDR1 SGHDN, CDR2 FVKESK. This CDR3 is 14 amino acids long. The V gene end was trimmed by 4 bases and the J gene end by 2 bases; junction bases not matched to a gene: 5. The CDR3: CASSLRDSPYEQYF. The DNA for the CDR3 is TGTGCCAGCAGCCTCCGGGACAGCCCCTACGAGCAGTACTTC.

The rearrangement joins TRBV4-1 to TRBJ2-1; D uncertain. V lost 1 base to trimming and J lost 7 bases, with 2 bases between them. CDR1 MGHRA and CDR2 YSYEKL come from the germline V gene. This CDR3 has 11 residues. The CDR3 is CASSQGNEQFF. DNA of the CDR3: TGCGCCAGCAGCCAAGGGAATGAGCAGTTCTTC.

The rearrangement links TRBV28 to TRBJ2-7, with 13 bases identical to TRBD2. Germline assignment: CDR1 MDHEN and CDR2 SYDVKM. The CDR3 runs to 16 residues. With 5 bases clipped from V and 1 base from J, the junction kept 5 bases outside the gene matches. CDR3 sequence reads: CASSPLTSGRSYEQYF. The CDR3 DNA reads as TGTGCCAGCAGTCCTCTGACTAGCGGGAGGTCCTACGAGCAGTACTTC.

The rearrangement links TRBV28 to TRBJ1-3; no clear D gene. The CDR3 sequence is 18 residues long. Germline lookup yields CDR1 MDHEN and CDR2 SYDVKM. Trimming took 2 bases from V and 0 from J, leaving 17 bases between them. The CDR3 loop reads CASSLAFILGSSGNTIYF. CDR3 nucleotide sequence: TGTGCCAGCAGTTTAGCGTTCATCTTAGGGAGCTCTGGAAACACCATATATTTT.

About this clone itself: This specimen includes other DNA sequences encoding the same CDR3. The gene calls are TRBV7-9 and TRBJ2-5, with a tentative D call TRBD2 (6 bases). The CDR3 consists of 14 residues. Germline V gene lookup returns CDR1 SEHNR and CDR2 FQNEAQ (reference sequence). V lost 1 base to trimming and J lost 1 base, with 7 bases between them. CDR3 sequence reads: CASSLVSGQETQYF. CDR3 nucleotide sequence: TGTGCCAGCAGCTTAGTTAGCGGCCAAGAGACCCAGTACTTC.

The chain joins TRBV7-6 to TRBJ2-6, with D possibly matching TRBD1 (6 bases). Trimming removed 3 bases from V and 4 bases from J, with 22 bases in between. Germline CDR1 reads SGHVS; CDR2 reads FNYEAQ. CDR3 length: 19 residues. The CDR3 loop is CASSFSPQGYREGANVLTF. The CDR3 DNA reads as TGTGCCAGCAGCTTTTCCCCCCAAGGATACAGGGAGGGGGCCAACGTCCTGACTTTC.

The J gene is TRBJ1-3, the V gene TRBV28; 10 bases are shared with TRBD1. Trimming took 8 bases from V and 4 from J; bases not matched to a gene: 8. The CDR3 has 15 amino acids. Per germline, CDR1 MDHEN and CDR2 SYDVKM. The CDR3 nucleotides are TGTGCCAGCTCATGGACAGGGGGAGGAGGAAACACCATATATTTT. This codes for CASSWTGGGGNTIYF.

The CDR3 region is CASSTYRVKYEKLFF. As DNA, the CDR3 is TGTGCCAGCAGTACCTACAGGGTTAAGTATGAAAAACTGTTTTTT. V is TRBV27 and J is TRBJ1-4, with D possibly being TRBD1 (6 bases). The CDR3 runs to 15 residues. Trimming removed 5 bases at V and 6 bases at J, with 16 bases between. The germline gives CDR1 MNHEY, CDR2 SMNVEV (reference sequence). The complete variable domain, with remaining parts taken from reference TRBV27 and TRBJ1-4, reads EAQVTQNPRYLITVTGKKLTVTCSQNMNHEYMSWYRQDPGLGLRQIYYSMNVEVTDKGDVPEGYKVSRKEKRNFPLILESPSPNQTSLYFCASSTYRVKYEKLFFGSGTQLSVL.

This clone was seen a single time. The chain recombines TRBV19 with TRBJ1-5; D ambiguous. The CDR3 extends over 15 amino acids. Germline V lookup: CDR1 LNHDA, CDR2 SQIVND (reference sequence). V gave up 3 bases and J gave up 3 bases, with 12 bases separating them. This CDR3 is CASSINSLPNQPQHF. The CDR3 DNA follows: TGTGCCAGTAGTATTAACTCATTACCCAATCAGCCCCAGCATTTT.

V and J are TRBV9 and TRBJ2-3, with D perhaps given as TRBD1 or TRBD2 (6 bases each). V was shortened by 0 bases and J by 6 bases, with 20 bases between the two germline ends. Per the germline V gene, CDR1 is SGDLS and CDR2 is YYNGEE. The CDR3 contains 17 residues. The CDR3 DNA reads as TGTGCCAGCAGCGTAGGCCTGTGGGGGGCGAAGTTGGATACGCAGTATTTT. Its protein is CASSVGLWGAKLDTQYF. Full variable domain (missing parts from reference TRBV9 and TRBJ2-3): DSGVTQTPKHLITATGQRVTLRCSPRSGDLSVYWYQQSLDQGLQFLIQYYNGEERAKGNILERFSAQQFPDLHSELNLSSLELGDSALYFCASSVGLWGAKLDTQYFGPGTRLTVL.

The V and J genes are TRBV7-2 and TRBJ2-5, with 9 bases aligning to TRBD2. Trimming took 5 bases from V and 1 from J; bases not matched to a gene: 17. Germline V CDR1 and CDR2: SGHTA, FQGNSA. The CDR3 sequence is 19 residues long. The CDR3 DNA is TGTGCCAGCAGCCAGAGTATAATTGGCAGCGGGAGGCCCCAAGAGACCCAGTACTTC. Translated, it gives CASSQSIIGSGRPQETQYF.

V is TRBV7-9 and J is TRBJ2-7, with D uncertain. This CDR3 is built from 16 residues. V lost 0 bases and J lost 4, with 16 bases in between. CDR1 and CDR2 (germline): SEHNR, FQNEAQ (reference sequence). The CDR3 bases are TGTGCCAGCAGCTTAGCGTTGCGAACAAGGATGTACGAGCAGTACTTC. Protein sequence: CASSLALRTRMYEQYF.

The chain is built from TRBV4-1 and TRBJ2-3; TRBD2 aligns across 7 bases. Trimming took 4 bases from V and 6 from J; bases not matched to a gene: 16. Germline CDR1 is MGHRA and CDR2 is YSYEKL. The CDR3 runs 17 residues. CDR3 in amino acids: CASSPPPLASGWDTQYF. Written as DNA, the CDR3 is TGCGCCAGCAGCCCCCCCCCACTAGCGTCGGGATGGGATACGCAGTATTTT.

The chain is built from TRBV9 and TRBJ2-7, with 9 bases lining up with TRBD2. Germline V CDR1 and CDR2: SGDLS, YYNGEE. Germline trimming cut 4 bases from V and 5 bases from J; bases unmatched to any gene: 10. This CDR3 is 15 amino acids long. CDR3 protein: CASSPRGSGSDEQYF. The DNA for the CDR3 is TGTGCCAGCAGCCCCCGTGGTAGCGGGAGCGACGAGCAGTACTTC. The whole variable domain, filled in from reference TRBV9 and TRBJ2-7, reads DSGVTQTPKHLITATGQRVTLRCSPRSGDLSVYWYQQSLDQGLQFLIQYYNGEERAKGNILERFSAQQFPDLHSELNLSSLELGDSALYFCASSPRGSGSDEQYFGPGTRLTVT.